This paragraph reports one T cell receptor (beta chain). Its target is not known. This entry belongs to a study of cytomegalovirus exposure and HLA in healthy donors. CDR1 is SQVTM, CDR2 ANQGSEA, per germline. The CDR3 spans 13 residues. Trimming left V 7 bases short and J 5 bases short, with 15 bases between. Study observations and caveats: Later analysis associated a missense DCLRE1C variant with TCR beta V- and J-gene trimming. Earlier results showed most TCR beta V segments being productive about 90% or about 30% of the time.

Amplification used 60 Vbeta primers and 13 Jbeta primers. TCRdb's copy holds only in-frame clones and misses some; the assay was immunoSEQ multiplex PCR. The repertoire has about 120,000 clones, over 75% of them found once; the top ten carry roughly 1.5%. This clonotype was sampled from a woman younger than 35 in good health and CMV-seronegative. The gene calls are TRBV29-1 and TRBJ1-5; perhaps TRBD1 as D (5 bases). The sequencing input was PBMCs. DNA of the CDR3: TGCAGCGGGGGACGGGGGAAAGATCAGCCCCAGCATTTT. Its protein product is CSGGRGKDQPQHF.